These T cell receptor beta chains were read from a single sample in a study of blood T cells in healthy people across ages. Using its own MiXCR run on the 5' RACE reads, TCRdb lists one record per CDR3 protein. The profile shows over 450,000 distinct CDR3 sequences, about 24% of them singletons. The sample was also reused in another study, on T cells of mothers and their children.

Sequencing input: blood. These receptors were obtained from a boy aged 10-17 years in good health. Each CDR3 is given with its conserved first and last residue. Fields, in order: V gene, J gene, CDR3 length, D gene, clone size, CDR3 protein, CDR3 DNA. D genes are given only for firm matches. Clone sizes are given selectively: once, few, many, or a class where the clone is expanded.

TRBV11-3	TRBJ2-1	11	-	many	CASSSNNEQFF	TGTGCCAGCAGCTCGAACAATGAGCAGTTCTTC
TRBV6-2/TRBV6-3	TRBJ1-1	14	-	-	CASSAKPGSTEAFF	TGTGCCAGCAGTGCAAAACCGGGCAGCACTGAAGCTTTCTTT
TRBV4-2	TRBJ2-7	15	-	few	CASSQDFGGSYEQYF	TGTGCCAGCAGCCAAGATTTCGGAGGCTCCTACGAGCAGTACTTC
TRBV29-1	TRBJ2-5	13	TRBD1	many	CSGQGATSETQYF	TGCAGCGGACAGGGGGCTACATCGGAGACCCAGTACTTC
TRBV4-3	TRBJ2-7	18	-	-	CASSQEGNRQDRFYEQYF	TGCGCCAGCAGCCAAGAGGGGAACCGACAGGACAGATTCTACGAGCAGTACTTC
TRBV4-2	TRBJ2-5	16	TRBD2	many	CASSQPSGRLRETQYF	TGTGCCAGCAGCCAACCTAGCGGGAGACTCCGAGAGACCCAGTACTTC
TRBV10-3	TRBJ1-2	15	-	-	CAISEDVVGVDGYTF	TGTGCCATCAGTGAGGACGTCGTAGGGGTTGATGGCTACACCTTC
TRBV28	TRBJ2-3	14	TRBD1	-	CASSLRGQMDTQYF	TGTGCCAGCAGTTTGAGGGGGCAGATGGATACGCAGTATTTT
TRBV7-2	TRBJ1-4	16	TRBD1	few	CASSLVQGGVNEKLFF	TGTGCCAGCAGCTTAGTACAGGGGGGGGTCAATGAAAAACTGTTTTTT
TRBV9	TRBJ2-1	14	-	few	CASSARYPDNEQFF	TGTGCCAGCAGCGCCAGGTATCCCGACAATGAGCAGTTCTTC
TRBV28	TRBJ1-4	14	-	-	CASRNRFLNEKLFF	TGTGCCAGCAGAAACAGATTCCTTAATGAAAAACTGTTTTTT
TRBV3-1	TRBJ2-1	15	TRBD2	-	CASSPRLAGVSEQFF	TGTGCCAGCAGCCCAAGACTAGCGGGAGTCAGTGAGCAGTTCTTC
TRBV9	TRBJ2-2	14	TRBD1	few	CASSTRTGTGELFF	TGTGCCAGCAGCACCCGGACAGGCACCGGGGAGCTGTTTTTT
TRBV27	TRBJ2-3	12	-	-	CACSERVDTQYF	TGTGCCTGCAGTGAAAGAGTAGATACGCAGTATTTT
TRBV5-1	TRBJ2-1	14	-	-	CASREAFRRNEQFF	TGCGCCAGCAGAGAGGCGTTTCGAAGGAATGAGCAGTTCTTC
TRBV7-3	TRBJ1-1	13	TRBD1	few	CASSLQGAGEAFF	TGTGCCAGCAGCTTACAGGGGGCAGGGGAAGCTTTCTTT
TRBV12-3/TRBV12-4	TRBJ1-1	14	TRBD1	-	CASRTRGLGTEAFF	TGTGCCAGCAGGACCAGGGGGCTGGGGACTGAAGCTTTCTTT
TRBV7-2	TRBJ2-3	17	-	-	CASSTPLREPSTDTQYF	TGTGCCAGCAGCACTCCGCTTCGGGAACCTAGCACAGATACGCAGTATTTT
TRBV11-2	TRBJ2-2	16	TRBD2	-	CASSLPGTSFPGELFF	TGTGCCAGCAGCTTACCTGGGACTAGCTTTCCCGGGGAGCTGTTTTTT
TRBV28	TRBJ1-2	14	-	few	CASTGVRSWDGYTF	TGTGCCAGCACTGGGGTTCGGTCGTGGGATGGCTACACCTTC
TRBV4-3	TRBJ2-1	19	TRBD2	-	CASSQESLAGKSSYNEQFF	TGCGCCAGCAGCCAAGAAAGTCTAGCGGGAAAAAGCTCCTACAATGAGCAGTTCTTC
TRBV5-1	TRBJ1-5	15	TRBD1	-	CASSLQGMGNQPQHF	TGCGCCAGCAGCTTACAGGGGATGGGCAATCAGCCCCAGCATTTT
TRBV7-3	TRBJ2-5	15	-	many	CASSFGSLSQETQYF	TGTGCCAGCAGCTTTGGCAGCCTTTCGCAAGAGACCCAGTACTTC
TRBV14	TRBJ2-1	13	-	-	CASSPNLGNEQFF	TGTGCCAGCAGCCCGAATCTAGGGAATGAGCAGTTCTTC
TRBV7-2	TRBJ2-7	13	-	-	CASSFGVYDEQYF	TGTGCCAGCAGCTTTGGGGTTTACGACGAGCAGTACTTC
TRBV4-1	TRBJ2-7	15	-	few	CASSQGSGQLWEQYF	TGCGCCAGCAGCCAAGGTTCGGGGCAGTTATGGGAGCAGTACTTC
TRBV21-1	TRBJ2-7	16	-	few	CASSPGDSETSYEQYF	TGTGCCAGCAGCCCCGGGGACAGCGAAACTTCCTACGAGCAGTACTTC
TRBV7-9	TRBJ2-5	14	-	-	CASSAVTGRETQYF	TGTGCCAGCAGCGCTGTAACCGGGAGAGAGACCCAGTACTTC
TRBV12-3/TRBV12-4	TRBJ2-3	12	-	-	CASSWAEDTQYF	TGTGCCAGCAGTTGGGCGGAAGATACGCAGTATTTT
TRBV6-1	TRBJ2-1	18	TRBD2	-	CASSEATSGRAWNNEQFF	TGTGCCAGCAGTGAGGCGACTAGCGGGAGGGCGTGGAACAATGAGCAGTTCTTC
TRBV20-1	TRBJ2-5	14	TRBD2	few	CSARTSGRSETQYF	TGCAGTGCTAGGACTAGCGGGAGGTCGGAGACCCAGTACTTC
TRBV7-9	TRBJ2-1	14	-	-	CASSLMPVSLGWFF	TGTGCCAGCAGCTTAATGCCGGTTTCCCTGGGATGGTTCTTC
TRBV11-2	TRBJ2-7	20	TRBD1	few	CASSTPSGTGSVGRDYEQYF	TGTGCCAGCAGCACCCCATCCGGGACAGGGAGTGTCGGCCGCGACTACGAGCAGTACTTC
TRBV5-1	TRBJ2-6	14	-	many	CASSSNSGANVLTF	TGCGCCAGCAGCTCGAACTCTGGGGCCAACGTCCTGACTTTC
TRBV12-5	TRBJ2-5	15	TRBD1	few	CASGLDTGVRKTQYF	TGTGCTAGTGGTTTAGACACAGGGGTTCGGAAGACCCAGTACTTC
TRBV7-9	TRBJ2-7	15	-	-	CASSPGQGRLGEQYF	TGTGCCAGCAGCCCTGGACAAGGGAGGCTGGGCGAGCAGTACTTC
TRBV6-2/TRBV6-3	TRBJ2-6	16	-	-	CASSETASSGANVLTF	TGTGCCAGCAGCGAGACAGCGAGCTCTGGGGCCAACGTCCTGACTTTC
TRBV11-2	TRBJ2-1	13	TRBD2	few	CARSGSSHNEQFF	TGTGCCCGTAGCGGGAGTTCCCACAATGAGCAGTTCTTC
TRBV20-1	TRBJ2-1	15	-	few	CSASARTRGRNEQFF	TGCAGTGCTAGTGCAAGGACTCGCGGACGCAATGAGCAGTTCTTC
TRBV7-6	TRBJ2-3	15	-	few	CASSFPPLGTDTQYF	TGTGCCAGCAGCTTCCCGCCCTTAGGCACAGATACGCAGTATTTT
TRBV12-3/TRBV12-4	TRBJ2-5	13	-	few	CASSSNVVETQYF	TGTGCCAGCAGCTCCAATGTGGTGGAGACCCAGTACTTC
TRBV7-3	TRBJ2-1	15	-	few	CAGSFGGSSYNEQFF	TGTGCCGGCAGCTTTGGAGGGAGCTCCTACAATGAGCAGTTCTTC
TRBV7-3	TRBJ2-7	13	-	-	CASNLKGQYEQYF	TGTGCCAGCAACTTAAAGGGGCAATACGAGCAGTACTTC
TRBV5-1	TRBJ2-7	14	-	-	CASSLVPEGYEQYF	TGCGCCAGCAGCTTGGTTCCAGAAGGCTACGAGCAGTACTTC
TRBV28	TRBJ2-5	14	-	-	CASSLAGSPETQYF	TGTGCCAGCAGTTTAGCGGGATCCCCGGAGACCCAGTACTTC
TRBV20-1	TRBJ2-2	15	-	-	CSARDPEAGAGELFF	TGCAGTGCTAGAGATCCCGAAGCTGGGGCCGGGGAGCTGTTTTTT
TRBV2	TRBJ1-2	14	-	-	CASTQGSTNYGYTF	TGTGCCAGCACCCAGGGGAGCACTAACTATGGCTACACCTTC
TRBV6-2/TRBV6-3	TRBJ2-1	16	TRBD2	-	CASSYEEGGGADEQFF	TGTGCCAGCAGTTACGAAGAAGGCGGGGGGGCGGATGAGCAGTTCTTC
TRBV5-6	TRBJ1-4	15	TRBD1	-	CASRTHRGTNEKLFF	TGTGCCAGCAGAACCCACAGGGGAACTAATGAAAAACTGTTTTTT
TRBV20-1	TRBJ1-5	13	TRBD1	-	CSAKDRANQPQHF	TGCAGTGCCAAGGACAGGGCGAATCAGCCCCAGCATTTT
TRBV29-1	TRBJ2-3	11	-	once	CSFPRGQRQYF	TGCAGCTTTCCGCGGGGTCAGAGGCAGTATTTT
TRBV4-2	TRBJ2-1	15	-	-	CASSQVGGADNEQFF	TGTGCCAGCAGCCAAGTAGGAGGCGCGGACAATGAGCAGTTCTTC
TRBV6-5	TRBJ2-3	15	TRBD2	-	CASSPPGTSGRSLYF	TGTGCCAGCAGTCCTCCCGGGACTAGCGGTCGCTCTCTGTATTTT
TRBV5-1	TRBJ1-4	14	TRBD1	few	CASRHDRDGEKLFF	TGCGCCAGCAGACACGACAGGGATGGAGAAAAACTGTTTTTT
TRBV4-3	TRBJ1-4	15	-	few	CASGQGVQGSKKLFF	TGCGCCAGCGGCCAAGGGGTGCAGGGGTCTAAAAAACTGTTTTTT